These 11 T cell receptor beta chains were sequenced from one sample in a study of T cells after yellow fever vaccination. TCRdb reprocessed the 5' RACE reads via MiXCR and lists one record per CDR3 protein. The data contain hundreds of thousands of distinct CDR3 sequences, roughly 12% of them singletons. The sequencing here drew on PBMCs, taken on the day of the first yellow fever vaccination. The receptors were sampled from a man aged 18 to 29 who received the YFV17D yellow fever vaccine.

This sequence joins TRBV27 and TRBJ2-7, with 7 bases matching TRBD2. The CDR3 runs 15 residues. Germline CDR1 is MNHEY and CDR2 is SMNVEV (reference sequence). V lost 4 bases and J lost 2; bases outside the gene matches: 8. The CDR3 nucleotides read TGTGCCAGCAGTTACTCGACTAGCAAGCCCTACGAGCAGTACTTC. This gives the protein CASSYSTSKPYEQYF.

This clonotype was seen only a few times. The J gene is TRBJ1-2, the V gene TRBV2; 7 nucleotides match TRBD1. The V gene end was trimmed by 7 bases and the J gene end by 6 bases; junction bases not matched to a gene: 5. This CDR3 comprises 12 residues. Per the germline V gene, CDR1 is SNHLY and CDR2 is FYNNEI. The CDR3 DNA reads as TGTGCCAGCAAATCAGGGGGAAATGGCTACACCTTC. Its translation: CASKSGGNGYTF.

This clonotype occurred many times. This sequence joins TRBV3-1 and TRBJ1-4, with a weak D call TRBD1 (5 bases). The germline V gene has CDR1 LGHDT and CDR2 YNNKEL (reference sequence). This CDR3 has 17 amino acids. With 4 bases removed from V and 10 bases from J, the gap between germline ends came to 25 bases. The CDR3: CASSPKNPGQDIGKLFF. Here the CDR3 DNA reads TGTGCCAGCAGCCCCAAGAACCCGGGGCAGGACATCGGAAAACTGTTTTTT.

This clonotype was recorded a few times. The chain joins TRBV28 to TRBJ1-2; 7 nucleotides match TRBD1. The CDR3 totals 15 residues. J was trimmed by 4 bases and V by 3 bases; bases with no gene match: 8. Germline values: CDR1 MDHEN, CDR2 SYDVKM. DNA for the CDR3: TGTGCCAGCAGTTTCGGTCAGGGGGATATCTATGGCTACACCTTC. The encoded protein is CASSFGQGDIYGYTF.

The chain has TRBV4-1 and TRBJ1-5; the match to TRBD1 covers 9 bases. The ends lost 1 base at V and 7 bases at J; junction bases unmatched: 2. The CDR3 sequence is 14 residues long. Germline CDR1 and CDR2: MGHRA and YSYEKL. CDR3 residues: CASSQGQGEQPQHF. The CDR3 DNA sequence: TGCGCCAGCAGCCAAGGACAGGGGGAGCAGCCCCAGCATTTT.

The table lists this clonotype with a few counts. This chain joins TRBV20-1 and TRBJ1-5; TRBD1 aligns across 10 bases. The CDR3 contains 15 residues. CDR1 DFQATT and CDR2 SNEGSKA come from the germline V gene (reference sequence). The V and J ends lost 3 bases and 6 bases, in that order; junction bases with no gene match: 8. The CDR3 reads CSARVDRGHSQPQHF. The CDR3 bases are TGCAGTGCTAGGGTTGACAGGGGGCATAGTCAGCCCCAGCATTTT.

The chain uses TRBV7-2 and TRBJ2-7; D possibly corresponds to TRBD2 (7 bases). Per germline, CDR1 SGHTA and CDR2 FQGNSA. The CDR3 runs to 15 residues. V lost 1 base to trimming and J lost 2 bases, with 12 bases between them. The CDR3 coding sequence is TGTGCCAGCAGCTTAGGGCGGGGGCCTACCTACGAGCAGTACTTC. Translated, it gives CASSLGRGPTYEQYF.

This clonotype was observed a few times. The chain uses TRBV19 and TRBJ1-4; TRBD1 aligns across 7 bases. This CDR3 spans 14 amino acids. Germline V gene data show CDR1 as LNHDA and CDR2 as SQIVND (reference sequence). V was pared by 10 bases and J by 7 bases, with 12 bases of the junction left unmatched. The CDR3 DNA follows: TGTGCCACTCACGACAGGGTCGGGGGTGAAAAACTGTTTTTT. Translating it yields CATHDRVGGEKLFF. The variable domain in full, with the rest retrieved from reference TRBV19 and TRBJ1-4, is DGGITQSPKYLFRKEGQNVTLSCEQNLNHDAMYWYRQDPGQGLRLIYYSQIVNDFQKGDIAEGYSVSREKKESFPLTVTSAQKNPTAFYLCATHDRVGGEKLFFGSGTQLSVL.

This clonotype was seen a handful of times. The chain combines TRBV2 with TRBJ1-2, with 10 positions matching TRBD1. Per the germline V gene, CDR1 is SNHLY and CDR2 is FYNNEI. Germline trimming cut 6 bases from V and 7 bases from J; bases unmatched to any gene: 2. This CDR3 region has 12 residues. CDR3 protein: CASRGQGSGYTF. Here the CDR3 DNA reads TGTGCCAGCAGGGGACAGGGGAGTGGCTACACCTTC.

This sequence joins TRBV20-1 and TRBJ2-5; D tentatively reads TRBD1 or TRBD2 (5 bases each). Per germline, CDR1 DFQATT and CDR2 SNEGSKA (reference sequence). CDR3 length: 15 amino acids. Trimming stripped 0 bases from V and 0 bases from J, with 11 bases between. In DNA form, the CDR3 reads TGCAGTGCTAGAGATCTGGGGGTAGACCAAGAGACCCAGTACTTC. Its protein is CSARDLGVDQETQYF.

This clonotype was detected many times. The chain uses TRBV5-1 and TRBJ1-2; 8 bases align to TRBD1. The CDR3 covers 14 residues. V was clipped by 3 bases and J by 3 bases; unmatched bases: 4. Germline CDR1 is SGHRS and CDR2 is YFSETQ. The CDR3 DNA follows: TGCGCCAGCAGCTCGGGACAGGCGCACTATGGCTACACCTTC. Protein sequence: CASSSGQAHYGYTF. Together with reference TRBV5-1 and TRBJ1-2, the CDR3 gives the full variable domain: KAGVTQTPRYLIKTRGQQVTLSCSPISGHRSVSWYQQTPGQGLQFLFEYFSETQRNKGNFPGRFSGRQFSNSRSEMNVSTLELGDSALYLCASSSGQAHYGYTFGSGTRLTVV.